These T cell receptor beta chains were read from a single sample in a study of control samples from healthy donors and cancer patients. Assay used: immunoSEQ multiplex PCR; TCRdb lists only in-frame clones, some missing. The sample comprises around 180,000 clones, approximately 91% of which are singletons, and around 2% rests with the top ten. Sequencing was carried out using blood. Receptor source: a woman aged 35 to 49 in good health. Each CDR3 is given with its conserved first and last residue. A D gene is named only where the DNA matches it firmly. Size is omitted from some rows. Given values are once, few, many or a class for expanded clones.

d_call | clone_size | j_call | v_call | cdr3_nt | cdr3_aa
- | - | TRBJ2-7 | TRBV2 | TGTGCCAGCAGTGAAGACGCCGGGACGCAGGCCTACGAGCAGTACTTC | CASSEDAGTQAYEQYF
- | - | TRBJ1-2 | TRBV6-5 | TGTGCCAGCAGGGTACGCGGTAAGAACTATGGCTACACCTTC | CASRVRGKNYGYTF
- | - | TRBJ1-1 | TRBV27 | TGTGCCAGCAGTTTAGGGGGGGCTGGCACTGAAGCTTTCTTT | CASSLGGAGTEAFF
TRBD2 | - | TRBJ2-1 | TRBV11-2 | TGTGCCAGCAGCTTAGATGGCCTAGCGGGGGGTGAGCAGTTCTTC | CASSLDGLAGGEQFF
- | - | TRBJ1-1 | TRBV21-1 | TGTGCCAGCAGCAAATGGCGGACAGTGAACACTGAAGCTTTCTTT | CASSKWRTVNTEAFF
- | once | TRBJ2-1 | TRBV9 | TGTGCCAGCAGCGGGGGAGGTTCTTATGAGCAGTTCTTC | CASSGGGSYEQFF
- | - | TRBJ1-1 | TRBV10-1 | TGCGCCAGCAGCCACGGGGGCAACACTGAAGCTTTCTTT | CASSHGGNTEAFF
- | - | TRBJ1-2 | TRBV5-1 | TGCGCCAGCAGCTTGAAAGATTACGGAGACAGCCAGACTAACTATGGCTACACCTTC | CASSLKDYGDSQTNYGYTF
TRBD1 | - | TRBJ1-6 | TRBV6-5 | TGTGCCAGCAGTTACTCAGGGACAGGGGATTCACCCCTCCACTTT | CASSYSGTGDSPLHF
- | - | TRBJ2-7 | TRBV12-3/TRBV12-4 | TGTGCCAGCAGTGGGGAAACCTACGAGCAGTACTTC | CASSGETYEQYF
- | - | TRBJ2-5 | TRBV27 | TGTGCCAGCAGCTACATTTCTGGGCCCCAAGAGACCCAGTACTTC | CASSYISGPQETQYF
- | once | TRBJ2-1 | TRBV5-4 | TGTGCCAGCAGCCTCGACTGGAATGAGCAGTTCTTC | CASSLDWNEQFF
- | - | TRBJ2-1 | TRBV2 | TGTGCCAGCAGAAGACTAGAAGGGCCTCCGCGGCAGTTCTTC | CASRRLEGPPRQFF